One and the same sample provided the 26 T cell receptor beta chains below, sequenced in a study of control samples from healthy donors and cancer patients. The repertoire was sequenced with immunoSEQ multiplex PCR; TCRdb's copy has only in-frame clones and lacks some. Here the sample spans about 100,000 clones, approximately 95% being singletons. Sample: blood. The receptors derive from a man between 18 and 29 years old in good health.

The chain carries TRBV19 and TRBJ2-2; D call uncertain. This CDR3 is built from 14 residues. Germline V gives CDR1 LNHDA, CDR2 SQIVND (reference sequence). V was trimmed by 3 bases and J by 3 bases, leaving 8 bases between them. The CDR3 sequence is CASSILGDTGELFF. DNA for the CDR3: TGTGCCAGTAGTATCCTGGGTGACACCGGGGAGCTGTTTTTT.

This rearrangement joins TRBV18 to TRBJ1-4; D is ambiguous. CDR3 size: 16 residues. Germline loops: CDR1 KGHSH, CDR2 LQKENI. Trimming removed 3 bases at V and 4 bases at J, with 15 bases between. CDR3 protein: CASSPSLESVNEKLFF. In nucleotides, the CDR3 is TGTGCCAGCTCACCCTCTTTGGAGAGCGTTAATGAAAAACTGTTTTTT.

V and J are TRBV9 and TRBJ2-1, with D tentatively TRBD1 (5 bases). The CDR3 contains 13 residues. The germline CDR1 and CDR2 sequences are SGDLS and YYNGEE. V lost 4 bases and J 8 bases, leaving 13 bases between the germline ends. The CDR3 DNA follows: TGTGCCAGCAGCTCCGGACATGAAGATGAGCAGTTCTTC. Translation: CASSSGHEDEQFF.

With regard to this clone: Germline and junction disagree at one end, which may indicate a read error. The chain combines TRBV6-5 with TRBJ2-7; D is unresolved. Germline loops: CDR1 MNHEY, CDR2 SVGAGI. This CDR3 is 11 amino acids long. The CDR3 is CATKGNYKQYF. The CDR3 nucleotides read TGTGCCACCAAGGGTAACTACAAGCAGTACTTC.

The gene calls are TRBV4-1 and TRBJ1-1, with TRBD1 identical over 7 bases. This CDR3 is built from 15 residues. Losses at the gene ends were 4 bases for V and 5 bases for J; bases not matched to a gene: 10. Germline values: CDR1 MGHRA, CDR2 YSYEKL. The DNA for the CDR3 is TGCGCCAGCAGCCCCCGGCAGGGGGGTTATACTGAAGCTTTCTTT. Amino acid sequence: CASSPRQGGYTEAFF.

This chain connects TRBV4-3 to TRBJ1-1, with D possibly being TRBD1 (5 bases). Germline CDR1 is LGHNA and CDR2 is YSLEER. Trimming left V 3 bases short and J 8 bases short, with 10 bases between. This CDR3 region has 12 residues. In DNA, the CDR3 is TGCGCCAGCAGCCAGGGGCCCGAAGAAGCTTTCTTT. Its translation is CASSQGPEEAFF.

The J gene is TRBJ2-7, the V gene TRBV5-1, with 9 positions matching TRBD1. There are 18 residues in the CDR3. Per the germline V gene, CDR1 is SGHRS and CDR2 is YFSETQ. Unmatched junction bases numbered 10, after V lost 0 bases and J lost 0 bases. This CDR3 is CASSLVPGGTGSSYEQYF. The CDR3 nucleotides are TGCGCCAGCAGCTTGGTTCCAGGTGGGACAGGGAGCTCCTACGAGCAGTACTTC. Combining the CDR3 with reference TRBV5-1 and TRBJ2-7 gives the whole variable domain KAGVTQTPRYLIKTRGQQVTLSCSPISGHRSVSWYQQTPGQGLQFLFEYFSETQRNKGNFPGRFSGRQFSNSRSEMNVSTLELGDSALYLCASSLVPGGTGSSYEQYFGPGTRLTVT.

V and J are TRBV6-5 and TRBJ1-4, with D uncertain. The germline V gene encodes CDR1 MNHEY and CDR2 SVGAGI. The CDR3 is 14 amino acids. Trimming pared 9 bases from V and 3 bases from J, leaving 14 bases between. The CDR3 loop reads CASKRGSSNEKLFF. CDR3 in DNA: TGTGCCAGTAAGAGAGGCAGTTCTAATGAAAAACTGTTTTTT.

The rearrangement links TRBV30 to TRBJ2-3, with 7 nucleotides matching TRBD1. The CDR3 extends over 16 amino acids. Per the germline V gene, CDR1 is GTSNPN and CDR2 is SVGIG (reference sequence). V lost 3 bases to trimming and J lost 2 bases; unmatched junction nucleotides: 11. The DNA of the CDR3 is TGTGCCTGGAGCCCTCAAACAGGGGTCTTCACAGATACGCAGTATTTT. Encoded protein: CAWSPQTGVFTDTQYF.

The chain links TRBV19 to TRBJ1-1; D is possibly TRBD1 (5 bases). CDR3 length: 13 residues. V was trimmed by 7 bases and J by 1 base, leaving 10 bases between them. CDR1 is LNHDA and CDR2 is SQIVND in the germline V gene (reference sequence). CDR3 DNA sequence: TGTGCCAGTAAGGGTACAGGGAACACTGAAGCTTTCTTT. It translates to CASKGTGNTEAFF.

This clone was recorded only once. The chain carries TRBV6-1 and TRBJ2-2; D unclear. The CDR3 contains 14 residues. From germline, CDR1 is MNHNS and CDR2 SASEGT. Trimming removed 3 bases from V and 6 bases from J, with 11 bases in between. The CDR3 here is CASSDTGFSGELFF. Here the CDR3 DNA reads TGTGCCAGCAGTGACACTGGGTTTTCCGGGGAGCTGTTTTTT.

The gene calls are TRBV7-3 and TRBJ1-1; D is possibly TRBD1 (5 bases). Germline V gives CDR1 SGHTA, CDR2 FQGTGA. The CDR3 is 13 amino acids. The V gene lost 5 bases and the J gene lost 6 bases, with 13 bases spanning the gap. The CDR3 reads CASSLLQGSEAFF. Here the CDR3 DNA reads TGTGCCAGCAGCCTACTTCAGGGATCTGAAGCTTTCTTT.

The V call is TRBV5-4, the J call TRBJ2-2; the match to TRBD2 covers 8 bases. The CDR3 runs to 16 residues. CDR1 is SGHNT and CDR2 is YYREEE in the germline V gene (reference sequence). With 3 bases clipped from V and 7 bases from J, the junction kept 11 bases outside the gene matches. The CDR3 is CASSSVAGGLSGELFF. The CDR3 DNA sequence: TGTGCCAGCAGCTCCGTTGCGGGAGGTCTTAGCGGGGAGCTGTTTTTT.

The chain recombines TRBV27 with TRBJ1-6, with 11 bases matching TRBD1. The length of the CDR3 is 15 residues. Germline V gives CDR1 MNHEY, CDR2 SMNVEV (reference sequence). V lost 4 bases to trimming and J lost 9 bases; unmatched junction nucleotides: 5. The CDR3 nucleotides are TGTGCCAGCAGTTACCGGACAGGGGGCAGTTCACCCCTCCACTTT. Translation: CASSYRTGGSSPLHF.

The chain uses TRBV30 and TRBJ2-2; D is uncertain. V was clipped by 0 bases and J by 0 bases, with 17 bases between them. Per germline, CDR1 GTSNPN and CDR2 SVGIG (reference sequence). The CDR3 covers 18 residues. The CDR3 spells CAWSVRSRAAANTGELFF. The CDR3 DNA is TGTGCCTGGAGTGTAAGGTCGAGAGCCGCCGCGAACACCGGGGAGCTGTTTTTT. Based on the CDR3 plus reference TRBV30 and TRBJ2-2, the full variable domain is SQTIHQWPATLVQPVGSPLSLECTVEGTSNPNLYWYRQAAGRGLQLLFYSVGIGQISSEVPQNLSASRPQDRQFILSSKKLLLSDSGFYLCAWSVRSRAAANTGELFFGEGSRLTVL.

The gene calls are TRBV30 and TRBJ1-2; D might be TRBD1 (6 bases). V was pared by 0 bases and J by 3 bases, with 14 bases between. This CDR3 is 15 amino acids long. Germline V gene lookup returns CDR1 GTSNPN and CDR2 SVGIG (reference sequence). DNA of the CDR3: TGTGCCTGGAGTGTCCCACAGGGTCGGTACTATGGCTACACCTTC. Its translation is CAWSVPQGRYYGYTF.

V gene TRBV5-1 combines with J gene TRBJ2-7; 7 positions match TRBD1. CDR3 length: 14 amino acids. V lost 4 bases to trimming and J lost 2 bases; unmatched junction nucleotides: 6. The germline gives CDR1 SGHRS, CDR2 YFSETQ. In DNA, the CDR3 is TGCGCCAGCAGCCCCTGGACAGGAACCTACGAGCAGTACTTC. Its translation is CASSPWTGTYEQYF.

V usage is TRBV4-2 and J usage is TRBJ1-3, with D possibly matching TRBD1 (5 bases). V lost 0 bases to trimming and J lost 0 bases, with 12 bases between them. The germline V gene encodes CDR1 LGHNA and CDR2 YNFKEQ. CDR3 length: 17 residues. The CDR3 spells CASSQDLTGLSGNTIYF. CDR3 coding DNA: TGTGCCAGCAGCCAAGATCTCACGGGACTCTCTGGAAACACCATATATTTT.

This chain joins TRBV9 and TRBJ2-7, with TRBD1 identical over 8 bases. V lost 4 bases to trimming and J lost 3 bases; unmatched junction nucleotides: 9. The CDR3 extends over 15 amino acids. CDR1 is SGDLS and CDR2 is YYNGEE in the germline V gene. The DNA of the CDR3 is TGTGCCAGCAGCCGCGGACAGGGAAGAGTCTACGAGCAGTACTTC. Its translation: CASSRGQGRVYEQYF.

This clone was observed a single time. The rearrangement links TRBV19 to TRBJ2-3, with D tentatively TRBD1 (6 bases). The germline gives CDR1 LNHDA, CDR2 SQIVND (reference sequence). V gave up 3 bases and J gave up 0 bases, with 10 bases separating them. The CDR3 runs to 15 residues. DNA for the CDR3: TGTGCCAGTAGTATCACAAGGGGGAGCACAGATACGCAGTATTTT. Encoded protein: CASSITRGSTDTQYF.

This chain links TRBV4-2 with TRBJ1-1; perhaps TRBD1 as D (5 bases). The ends were cut back, 1 base at V and 2 bases at J, with 14 bases in the middle. Germline-derived CDR1 and CDR2 are LGHNA and YNFKEQ. The length of the CDR3 is 16 residues. The CDR3 sequence is CASSQGTGTLNTEAFF. In DNA, the CDR3 is TGTGCCAGCAGCCAAGGGACCGGGACCTTAAACACTGAAGCTTTCTTT.

This clone was detected only once. This chain links TRBV14 with TRBJ1-2; D is possibly TRBD1 (5 bases). The germline gives CDR1 SGHDN, CDR2 FVKESK. V lost 1 base and J lost 7, with 19 bases in between. CDR3 length: 16 amino acids. This CDR3 is CASSQVHPREGRGYTF. DNA of the CDR3: TGTGCCAGCAGCCAAGTACATCCCAGGGAAGGTCGTGGCTACACCTTC.

This CDR3 is CASSEWGGNPYEQYF. In DNA form, the CDR3 reads TGTGCCAGCAGTGAATGGGGCGGAAATCCCTACGAGCAGTACTTC. V gene TRBV6-1 combines with J gene TRBJ2-7; D is possibly TRBD1 (5 bases). Between the trimmed V and J ends, which lost 2 bases and 2 bases, there was a span of 13 bases. CDR1 MNHNS and CDR2 SASEGT come from the germline V gene. The CDR3 runs to 15 residues.

The gene calls are TRBV27 and TRBJ1-5; 9 nucleotides line up with TRBD1. The V and J ends lost 4 bases and 2 bases, in that order; junction bases with no gene match: 6. This CDR3 region has 16 residues. Germline V gene data show CDR1 as MNHEY and CDR2 as SMNVEV (reference sequence). The CDR3 bases are TGTGCCAGCAGTTCCAAGGACAGGGGAGGCAATCAGCCCCAGCATTTT. Residues: CASSSKDRGGNQPQHF.

The chain joins TRBV3-1 (or the pseudogene TRBV3-2) to TRBJ2-7; D is ambiguous. CDR1 is LGHDT and CDR2 is YNNKEL in the germline V gene (reference sequence). Trimming shortened V by 0 bases and J by 4 bases, and 7 bases separated the two germline ends. The CDR3 is made up of 13 amino acids. The chain's CDR3 is CASSQESQYEQYF. In DNA form, the CDR3 reads TGTGCCAGCAGCCAAGAAAGCCAGTACGAGCAGTACTTC.

The genes are TRBV9 and TRBJ1-1, with D possibly being TRBD1 (5 bases). Trimming left V 2 bases short and J 4 bases short, with 12 bases between. This CDR3 contains 14 residues. Per the germline V gene, CDR1 is SGDLS and CDR2 is YYNGEE. The CDR3: CASSVGDGGTEAFF. The CDR3 region has the DNA TGTGCCAGCAGCGTCGGGGACGGAGGCACTGAAGCTTTCTTT.